This is a list of T cell receptor beta chains from one sample in a study of T cell responses to AZD1222 COVID-19 vaccine. Measured with immunoSEQ multiplex PCR; TCRdb has only the in-frame clones, and not every one. This table has roughly 260,000 clones, more than 80% appearing once. Sequencing used peripheral blood, obtained on day 0 of AZD1222 vaccination. The receptors stem from an adult in good health. Each CDR3 is given with its conserved first and last residue. Fields, in order: V gene, D gene, clone size, J gene, CDR3 DNA, CDR3 protein. The D gene is left open where the match is weak. Not every row has a clone size; where given, it reads once, few, many or a size class.

TRBV30	TRBD2	few	TRBJ2-1	TGTGCCTGGGATAGCGGGAGGGCCCTCGGGAGCTCCTACAATGAGCAGTTCTTC	CAWDSGRALGSSYNEQFF
TRBV27	NA	NA	TRBJ1-1	TGTGCCAGCAGTTTATCCGGAGTTTCGTGGACTGAAGCTTTCTTT	CASSLSGVSWTEAFF
TRBV28	NA	NA	TRBJ1-2	TGTGCCAGCATGTCCCGGGGGCGAGACTATGGCTACACCTTC	CASMSRGRDYGYTF
TRBV19	TRBD1	NA	TRBJ1-2	TGTGCCAGTCTCAAACAGGGGCTCCATGGCTACACCTTC	CASLKQGLHGYTF
TRBV29-1	TRBD1	NA	TRBJ2-1	TGCAGCCTTCGGACAGGGATTTACTATGAGCAGTTCTTC	CSLRTGIYYEQFF
TRBV2	NA	once	TRBJ1-3	TGTGCCAGCAGTGAATTAAAAAACCTACGCCTCTCTGGAAACACCATATATTTT	CASSELKNLRLSGNTIYF
TRBV7-2	NA	NA	TRBJ2-7	TGTGCCAGCAGGCCCGGGACGAGCTACGAGCAGTACTTC	CASRPGTSYEQYF
TRBV7-6	NA	once	TRBJ1-2	TGTGCCAGCAGCCAGACCGGTGGCTACACCTTC	CASSQTGGYTF
TRBV7-7	NA	NA	TRBJ2-7	TGTGCCAGCAGCGTTGGAGCCGGGGGCACCTACGAGCAGTACTTC	CASSVGAGGTYEQYF
TRBV30	NA	NA	TRBJ1-3	TGTGCCTGGAGTGTTATAACCTCTGGAAACACCATATATTTT	CAWSVITSGNTIYF
TRBV30	NA	NA	TRBJ2-1	TGTGCCTGGAGTGTCTCTCTTACAGGGTATTCCTACAATGAGCAGTTCTTC	CAWSVSLTGYSYNEQFF
TRBV12-3/TRBV12-4	NA	NA	TRBJ2-1	TGTGCCAGCAGAGAGCGACAGGCCGAGCAGTTCTTC	CASRERQAEQFF
TRBV28	TRBD1	once	TRBJ2-4	TGTGCCAGCAGTTTATCAGGGGGAACCAAAAACATTCAGTACTTC	CASSLSGGTKNIQYF
TRBV4-3	NA	NA	TRBJ1-1	TGCGCCAGCAGCCAAGTTGGGAAAGGGCCAAATCTGGCTTTCTTT	CASSQVGKGPNLAFF
TRBV29-1	NA	NA	TRBJ2-7	TGCAGCGTGAGGGGGGATCAGTCCTACGAGCAGTACTTC	CSVRGDQSYEQYF
TRBV19	NA	NA	TRBJ1-6	TGTGCCAGTAGCGGGACGTCCTATAATTCACCCCTCCACTTT	CASSGTSYNSPLHF
TRBV2	TRBD1	NA	TRBJ1-1	TGTGCCAGCAGAGAAAGACAGGGGGCCTGGACTGAAGCTTTCTTT	CASRERQGAWTEAFF
TRBV19	TRBD2	NA	TRBJ2-7	TGTGCCAGTAGTATAGCCCGCGGGAGAAGCGAGCAGTACTTC	CASSIARGRSEQYF
TRBV6-2/TRBV6-3	NA	NA	TRBJ2-1	TGTGCCAGCAGTTTCAATGAGGGTGAGCAGTTCTTC	CASSFNEGEQFF
TRBV4-2	NA	NA	TRBJ1-1	TGTGCCAGCAGCCGGAACCCGGGTTATGGGAACACTGAAGCTTTCTTT	CASSRNPGYGNTEAFF
TRBV10-3	NA	NA	TRBJ2-1	TGTGCCATCTCCCCCGACAATGAGCAGTTCTTC	CAISPDNEQFF
TRBV18	TRBD1	once	TRBJ1-1	TGTGCCAGCTCAACGACAGGGGCGAGTAACACTGAAGCTTTCTTT	CASSTTGASNTEAFF
TRBV5-1	NA	NA	TRBJ2-7	TGCGCCAGCAGGGATTTATACGAGCAGTACTTC	CASRDLYEQYF
TRBV11-3	NA	NA	TRBJ2-2	TGTGCCAGCAGCAAACTCCTCGGGGGGCACGGCACCGGGGAGCTGTTTTTT	CASSKLLGGHGTGELFF
TRBV29-1	NA	NA	TRBJ1-2	TGCAGCGTTGGGGACCCTGGCTACACCTTC	CSVGDPGYTF
TRBV27	NA	few	TRBJ1-5	TGTGCCAGCACCACCTGGGGGGAGCCCCAGCATTTT	CASTTWGEPQHF
TRBV6-2/TRBV6-3	TRBD2	NA	TRBJ2-1	TGTGCCAGCAGTAAGGCGGGAGTTTCGGCATTCCATGAGCAGTTCTTC	CASSKAGVSAFHEQFF
TRBV14	NA	once	TRBJ1-6	TGTGCCAGCAGCCAAGGGGTACCCGAACCACCCCTCCACTTT	CASSQGVPEPPLHF
TRBV27	NA	NA	TRBJ1-6	TGTGCCAGCAGGCAGCATGGTTCACCCCTCCACTTT	CASRQHGSPLHF
TRBV11-2	NA	NA	TRBJ1-4	TGTGCCAGCAGCTTATGGCAGAGCTACAATGAAAAACTGTTTTTT	CASSLWQSYNEKLFF
TRBV15	NA	NA	TRBJ1-1	TGTGCCACCAGCAGAGACGTGGGTTCAGCTTTCTTT	CATSRDVGSAFF
TRBV19	TRBD1	NA	TRBJ1-1	TGTGCCAGTGGGACAGGGGGCACTGAAGCTTTCTTT	CASGTGGTEAFF
TRBV29-1	TRBD1	NA	TRBJ1-5	TGCAGCGCGGGACAGAATAGCAATCAGCCCCAGCATTTT	CSAGQNSNQPQHF
TRBV7-8	TRBD1	NA	TRBJ2-2	TGTGCCAGCAGCCTAGGGACAGGGGGCCAAACCGGGGAGCTGTTTTTT	CASSLGTGGQTGELFF
TRBV3-1/TRBV3-2	NA	NA	TRBJ2-1	TGTGCCAGCAGCCAAGAGGGACTCGTCAATGAGCAGTTCTTC	CASSQEGLVNEQFF
TRBV30	NA	NA	TRBJ2-7	TGTGCCTGGAATAGGTCCCCGAGCTCCTACGAGCAGTACTTC	CAWNRSPSSYEQYF
TRBV11-2	TRBD1	NA	TRBJ1-1	TGTGCCAGCAGCTTAGTGGGCAGGGGGTTCACTGAAGCTTTCTTT	CASSLVGRGFTEAFF
TRBV28	NA	NA	TRBJ1-2	TGTGCCAGCAGGACCCATCGCGCAGGGGAGGACTATGGCTACACCTTC	CASRTHRAGEDYGYTF
TRBV3-1/TRBV3-2	NA	NA	TRBJ2-5	TGTGCCAGCAGCCAACCGGACTGGTCGGAGACCCAGTACTTC	CASSQPDWSETQYF
TRBV2	NA	NA	TRBJ1-6	TGTGCCAGCAGTGAATTTGGCAGGGGAGCGCCCCTCCACTTT	CASSEFGRGAPLHF
TRBV24-1	NA	NA	TRBJ2-7	TGTGCCAGTATCGGGGGCGAGCAGTACTTC	CASIGGEQYF
TRBV27	NA	NA	TRBJ1-3	TGTGCCAGCAGTTTGGACAGTACTGGAAACACCATATATTTT	CASSLDSTGNTIYF
TRBV7-9	NA	NA	TRBJ2-7	TGTGCCAGCAGCCCCGGGGAAGTCTACGAGCAGTACTTC	CASSPGEVYEQYF
TRBV4-3	NA	NA	TRBJ1-5	TGCGCCAGCAGCCAAGTTCGGACAGAAATCAATCAGCCCCAGCATTTT	CASSQVRTEINQPQHF
TRBV6-5	NA	NA	TRBJ1-5	TGTGCCAGCAGTTCTTGGGATCAGCCCCAGCATTTT	CASSSWDQPQHF
TRBV28	NA	once	TRBJ1-3	TGTGCCAGCAGTCCACGCCTTGTGGGAAACACCATATATTTT	CASSPRLVGNTIYF